This T cell receptor (beta chain) is drawn from a study of cytomegalovirus exposure and HLA in healthy donors (dated by TCRdb to the late 2010s). At the level of the whole study: In an earlier analysis of approximately 500 of the donors, roughly 300 Gb of sequence data and some 120 million unique TCR beta sequences from approximately 180 million T cells were reported. Rather than drawing on any new phenotypic data, the later analysis identified candidate immune exposures from TCR beta sequences and the way those sequences occurred across donors. Besides the first cohort of about 730 subjects, a separate validation cohort made up of over a hundred different subjects was used. Donor age, sex, ethnicity and CMV serostatus were compiled alongside the repertoire data. The study aimed to test whether signatures of past pathogen exposure could be identified by cataloging public T cell receptors. Class I and class II HLA loci were covered by the typing at four-digit resolution. A later genetic analysis used genome-wide SNP genotypes for about 65% of the 666 donors, treating that subset as a discovery cohort. The number of donors typed differed by locus, with roughly 629-640 for A, B, C, DRB1 and DQB1, more than 500 for DQA1, 606 for DPA1, and some 470 for DPB1. In a later analysis, previously published TCR beta repertoires from about 640 donors were re-analyzed and high-resolution HLA genotyping was added so that TCR occurrence patterns could be studied. To predict cytomegalovirus infection status, the study combined high-throughput TCR immunosequencing, statistical association of individual TCRs with disease status, and machine learning. All discovery cohort repertoires had been generated using a single sequencing platform. The study used immunosequencing to profile the T cell repertoires of 600 to 850 subjects and linked those repertoires to cytomegalovirus serostatus. Several DR-DQ haplotypes were handled as single units for association and clustering because linkage in the cohort was strong. Among several hundred genotyped donors of the cohort, an average of around 240,000 unique TCR beta nucleotide sequences was sequenced per donor, of which 15% to 20% were non-productive. Around 320 gigabases of sequencing data and tens of millions of unique TCR sequences were included in an early release covering about 600 HLA-typed donors. Of the roughly 400 genotyped donors, 81% were placed in the genetic ancestry cluster associated with self-reported Caucasian donors. An earlier analysis of around 580 of the donors used high-throughput TCR beta sequencing to judge whether each TCR beta V gene segment behaved as functional or pseudogenic. Study-wide conclusions, independent of this receptor: Because some donors lacked HLA typing at each locus, the association tests relied only on the typed subset. A later analysis reported that several top co-occurrence clusters appeared linked to parvovirus B19, influenza, CMV and Epstein-Barr virus. Broadly in line with IMGT annotations, most TCR beta V segments showed up in productive rearrangements about 87% or about 30% of the time in an earlier analysis of several hundred of the donors. The 87-base-pair reads could not distinguish some IMGT-functional V segments, including TRBV6-2 and TRBV6-3, so those segments were excluded. Strong co-occurrence of HLA alleles, especially DR and DQ, made assigning TCR associations to individual alleles difficult. According to a later analysis, TCR association rates differed among HLA loci, with DRB1 alleles showing the most associated TCRs and HLA-C alleles showing the fewest. Compared with equally common non-associated chains, HLA-associated TCR beta chains in a later analysis were more clonally expanded and had lower generation probabilities. The classifier was reported to diagnose cytomegalovirus status with high specificity and sensitivity in both the original and validation cohorts. Across donors, most TCR sequences were observed very rarely, whereas some public TCRs were present in many individuals. According to a later genetic analysis, donors in an Asian-associated ancestry cluster had fewer N-insertions in productive TCRs than the approximately 670-donor mean. CMV serostatus was the only immune exposure information available for the cohort. The study gave a list of 150 to 200 TCR beta chains associated with cytomegalovirus. The cohort was sequenced for TCR beta chains only, and without alpha or paired-chain data the features that could be detected were limited. Presence/absence analyses assumed roughly uniform sequencing depth across donors, an assumption that may not hold. An association between a missense DCLRE1C variant and V-gene and J-gene trimming of TCR beta chains was found in a later genetic analysis and replicated in an independent cohort. In vitro tests confirmed that a few of the cytomegalovirus-associated TCR beta chains recognize cytomegalovirus antigens. Because counts were too low, seventeen rarely observed V segments, including chromosome 9 orphons, were left out of the earlier analysis of some 600 of the donors. A further reported finding was that TCR beta sequences accurately predicted the HLA-A and HLA-B alleles for most subjects in the first cohort. Correlated functional status among segregating V segments might reflect linkage disequilibrium, but an unknown experimental factor could not be ruled out. The authors suggested that the approach could potentially be generalized to other disease states and immunological phenotypes. A later analysis associated 15,000 to 20,000 TCR beta sequences with specific HLA alleles at a false discovery rate of 0.05. A later analysis found that most CMV-associated TCR beta chains appeared HLA-restricted, with HLA associations seemingly driven largely by CMV exposure. A cluster of highly shared sequence variants was judged likely to be a technical artifact of the sequencing pipeline.

The cohort was made up of 666 healthy bone marrow donors. Cohort members were all nominally healthy when sampled, although unrecorded immune exposures were likely present. The donor tested CMV seropositive and was one of the 289 seropositive cohort members. A peripheral blood sample was collected from each donor, and TCR beta sequencing was performed on peripheral blood mononuclear cells. The Qiagen DNeasy Blood Extraction Kit was used to extract genomic DNA from the blood cell samples. The cysteine opens and the phenylalanine closes a CDR3 of 14 amino acids. The sequence is cut down to CDR3 DNA, 42 bases in frame from base 1. V is trimmed back by 5 bases and J by 0 bases, and the junction contains 1 base that no gene match accounts for. The germline V gene (reference sequence) sets CDR1 to GTSNPN and CDR2 to SVGIG. About this clone itself: Its antigen is unknown. No qualities accompany the bases; no much larger clone lies one base away.

Libraries were constructed by the immunoSEQ multiplex PCR assay. For the multiplex PCR, a mixture combining 60 forward primers for TCR Vbeta segments and 13 reverse primers for TCR Jbeta segments was used. Amplification of the CDR3 region of rearranged TCR beta genes was performed with a multiplex PCR assay on genomic DNA. Amplified TCR beta libraries were sequenced as 87-base-pair reads on the Illumina HiSeq System. Under the source paper's analysis protocol: A later analysis counted about 80 million unique TCR beta chains across the approximately 700 repertoires, and around 9.9 million of these chains were shared by at least two donors. A nearest-neighbor algorithm error-corrected the raw reads and collapsed the reads into unique sequences, merging closely related sequences to remove PCR and sequencing errors. To assign V, D and J gene segments, CDR3 sequences were aligned to IMGT reference sequences. For a sequence to be retained, a match of at least six nucleotides was required to both a V gene segment and a J gene segment. A rearrangement counted as productive if the CDR3 had no stop codons and remained in frame with V and J, and every other rearrangement counted as non-productive. CDR3 was defined by IMGT convention, running from the second conserved V-encoded cysteine to the conserved J-encoded phenylalanine. The earlier analysis of 550 to 650 of the donors excluded any sequence lacking an unambiguous match to a single V gene segment. In an earlier analysis of almost 600 of the donors, a V segment was called functional when productive rearrangements were above 56.7%, and segregating when the standard deviation between donors exceeded 5%. A statistical classification framework was built for diagnosing cytomegalovirus status from the catalog of TCR beta chain sequences. A later analysis assigned V and J genes by comparing TCR nucleotide sequences with IMGT/GENE-DB human TR gene sequences. Using the TCRdist pipeline, a later analysis assigned CDR3 sequences along with most-parsimonious VDJ recombination scenarios. A later analysis defined each TCR beta chain by its CDR3 amino acid sequence plus V-gene family, and excluded reads lacking a unique V-gene family. As a way to deal with suspected cross-contamination and a sequencing artifact, a later analysis dropped more than 500 nucleotide sequences that were highly shared and had low generation probability. In a later analysis, a clonal expansion index was calculated for each public chain from normalized within-repertoire ranks of inferred template counts. Generation probabilities in a later analysis came from a VDJ recombination model fitted to out-of-frame rearrangements, and those results were checked against IGoR. Hypergeometric tests were used in a later analysis to score TCR-TCR, TCR-HLA and TCR-CMV co-occurrence, with a repertoire-size bias correction applied to the TCR pairs. False discovery rates were estimated in a later analysis by permuting HLA or CMV assignments 20 times. In a later analysis, co-occurring TCRs were grouped with DBSCAN, and TCRdist sequence similarity was added when clustering was performed within HLA-allele-positive subsets. Co-occurrence clustering excluded repertoires with fewer than 30,000 or more than 120,000 public chains, plus five with anomalous nucleotide sharing. TCRdb provides this immuneACCESS table in a form limited to in-frame rearrangements. Some clones are lacking; in checked studies, under half of them reflect an unresolved V gene, and why the rest are absent is not known. Clone size and V and J calls were adopted from that table, with D and trimming inferred from the DNA. The sample records more than 95,000 clones, over 70% of which are singletons. Around 9.1% of the sample is held by the ten biggest clonotypes.

The chain employs TRBV30 and TRBJ1-3, with 10 bases matching TRBD1. The sample comprised PBMCs. This sequence was found in a woman aged 50 to 60 in good health and CMV-seropositive. For the CDR3, the sequence is CAWGQGGSGNTIYF. Read as DNA, the sequence is TGTGCCTGGGGACAGGGGGGCTCTGGAAACACCATATATTTT.